This TCR beta chain came from a study of OX40 agonist ivuxolimab in advanced cancers. For the study at large: Dose-escalation patients had hepatocellular carcinoma, melanoma, renal cell or head and neck cancer. The dose-escalation cohort was around 83% male, with a mean age of 60 years, ranging roughly 23 to 90. Whole-study results and caveats: Within 6 weeks, CD4+ and CD8+ blood T cells expanded clonally at 0.1 to 3.0 mg/kg. Undetermined was the antigen specificity of the expanded peripheral T cells.

A remark on this clone: Its antigen is currently unknown.

This CDR3 is built from 15 residues. Trimming took 4 bases from V and 3 from J, leaving 18 bases between them. CDR1 SQVTM and CDR2 ANQGSEA come from the germline V gene. Profiled with immunoSEQ multiplex PCR; TCRdb holds only in-frame clones, not every one. In the table there are some 80,000 clones, about 88% of which are singletons. Sample: CD4+ or CD8+ T cells sorted from blood, taken in a trial of the OX40 agonist ivuxolimab. This sequence joins TRBV29-1 and TRBJ1-1, with D possibly TRBD1 on 5 matching bases. The sequence came from an adult with an advanced solid tumor such as melanoma, head and neck, liver or kidney cancer. The chain's CDR3 is CSVARALSGDTEAFF. The CDR3 nucleotides read TGCAGCGTTGCCAGGGCGTTGAGTGGAGACACTGAAGCTTTCTTT.